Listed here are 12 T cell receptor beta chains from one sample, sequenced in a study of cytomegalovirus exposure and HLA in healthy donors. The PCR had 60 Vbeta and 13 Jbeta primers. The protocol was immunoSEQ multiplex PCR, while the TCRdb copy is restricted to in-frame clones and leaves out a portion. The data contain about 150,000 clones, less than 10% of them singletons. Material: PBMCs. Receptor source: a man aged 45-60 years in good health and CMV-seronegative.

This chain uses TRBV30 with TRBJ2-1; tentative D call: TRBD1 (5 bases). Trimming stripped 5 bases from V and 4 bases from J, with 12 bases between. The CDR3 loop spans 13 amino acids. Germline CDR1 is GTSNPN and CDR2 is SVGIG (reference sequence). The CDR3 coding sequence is TGTGCCTGGGACAGACAGAGATACAATGAGCAGTTCTTC. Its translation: CAWDRQRYNEQFF.

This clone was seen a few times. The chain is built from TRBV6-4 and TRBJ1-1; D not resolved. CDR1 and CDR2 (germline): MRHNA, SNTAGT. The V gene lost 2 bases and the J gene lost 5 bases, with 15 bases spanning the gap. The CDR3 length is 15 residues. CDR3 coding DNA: TGTGCCAGCAGTGACCCGGAGATGTCAAGAACTGAAGCTTTCTTT. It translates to CASSDPEMSRTEAFF.

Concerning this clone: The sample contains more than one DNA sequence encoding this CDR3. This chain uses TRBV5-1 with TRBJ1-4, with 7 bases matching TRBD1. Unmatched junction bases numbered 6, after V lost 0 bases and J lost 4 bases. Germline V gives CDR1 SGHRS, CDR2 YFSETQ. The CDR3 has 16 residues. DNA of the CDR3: TGCGCCAGCAGCTTGGGACGGACAGGAAGTAATGAAAAACTGTTTTTT. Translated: CASSLGRTGSNEKLFF.

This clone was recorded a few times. The chain's CDR3 is CASSEGTGGELFF. The CDR3 DNA reads as TGTGCCAGCAGTGAAGGGACAGGGGGGGAGCTGTTTTTT. The chain joins TRBV2 to TRBJ2-2, with 8 bases matching TRBD1. With 1 base clipped from V and 8 bases from J, the junction kept 0 bases outside the gene matches. CDR1 and CDR2 (germline): SNHLY, FYNNEI. The CDR3 is 13 residues long. Full variable domain (rest looked up from reference TRBV2 and TRBJ2-2): EPEVTQTPSHQVTQMGQEVILRCVPISNHLYFYWYRQILGQKVEFLVSFYNNEISEKSEIFDDQFSVERPDGSNFTLKIRSTKLEDSAMYFCASSEGTGGELFFGEGSRLTVL.

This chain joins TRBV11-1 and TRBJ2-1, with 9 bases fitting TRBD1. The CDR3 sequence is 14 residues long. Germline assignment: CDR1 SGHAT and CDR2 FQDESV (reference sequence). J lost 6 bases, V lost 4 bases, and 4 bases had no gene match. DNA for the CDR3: TGTGCCAGCAGCTCGGGGACAGGGTTCAATGAGCAGTTCTTC. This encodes CASSSGTGFNEQFF.

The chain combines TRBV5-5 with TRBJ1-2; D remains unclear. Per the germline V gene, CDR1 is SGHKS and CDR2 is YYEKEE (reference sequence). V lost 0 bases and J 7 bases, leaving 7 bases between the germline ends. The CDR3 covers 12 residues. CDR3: CASSLDNGGYTF. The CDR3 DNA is TGTGCCAGCAGCTTGGATAACGGTGGCTACACCTTC. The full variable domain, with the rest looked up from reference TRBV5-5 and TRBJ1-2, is DAGVTQSPTHLIKTRGQQVTLRCSPISGHKSVSWYQQVLGQGPQFIFQYYEKEERGRGNFPDRFSARQFPNYSSELNVNALLLGDSALYLCASSLDNGGYTFGSGTRLTVV.

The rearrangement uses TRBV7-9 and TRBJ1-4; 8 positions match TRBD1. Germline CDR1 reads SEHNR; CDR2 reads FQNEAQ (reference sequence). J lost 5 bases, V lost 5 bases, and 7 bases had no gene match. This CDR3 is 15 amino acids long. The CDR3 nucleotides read TGTGCCAGCAGCGCTCAACAGGGGGAAAATGAAAAACTGTTTTTT. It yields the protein CASSAQQGENEKLFF.

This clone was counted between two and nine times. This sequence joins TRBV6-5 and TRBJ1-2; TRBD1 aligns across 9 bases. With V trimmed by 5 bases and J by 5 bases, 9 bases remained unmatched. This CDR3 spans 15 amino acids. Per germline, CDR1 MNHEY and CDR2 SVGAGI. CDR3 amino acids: CASSQTGTGPYGYTF. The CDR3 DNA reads TGTGCCAGCAGTCAAACCGGGACAGGGCCATATGGCTACACCTTC.

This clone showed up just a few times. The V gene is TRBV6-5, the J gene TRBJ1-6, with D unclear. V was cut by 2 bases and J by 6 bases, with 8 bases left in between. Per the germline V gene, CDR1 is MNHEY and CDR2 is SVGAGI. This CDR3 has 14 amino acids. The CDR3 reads CASSYPDSNSPLHF. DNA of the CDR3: TGTGCCAGCAGTTACCCGGACTCTAATTCACCCCTCCACTTT.

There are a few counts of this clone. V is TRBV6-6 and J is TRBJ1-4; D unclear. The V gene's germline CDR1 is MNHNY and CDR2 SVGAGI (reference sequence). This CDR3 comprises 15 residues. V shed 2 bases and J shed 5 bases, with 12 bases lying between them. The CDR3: CASSYIGVGNEKLFF. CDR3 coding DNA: TGTGCCAGCAGTTACATCGGGGTAGGGAATGAAAAACTGTTTTTT.

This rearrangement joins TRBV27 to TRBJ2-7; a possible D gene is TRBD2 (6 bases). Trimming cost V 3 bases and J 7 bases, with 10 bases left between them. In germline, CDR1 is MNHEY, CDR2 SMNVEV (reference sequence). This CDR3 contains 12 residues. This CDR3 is CASSFTAGEQYF. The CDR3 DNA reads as TGTGCCAGCAGTTTCACGGCGGGGGAGCAGTACTTC.

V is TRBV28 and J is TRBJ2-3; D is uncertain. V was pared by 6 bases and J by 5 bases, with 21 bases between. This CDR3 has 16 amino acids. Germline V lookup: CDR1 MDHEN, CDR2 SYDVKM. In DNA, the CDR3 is TGTGCCAGCAGCCCCGCGGCGGCCCAACACGGAGATACGCAGTATTTT. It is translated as CASSPAAAQHGDTQYF. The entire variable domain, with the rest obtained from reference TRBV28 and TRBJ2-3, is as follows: DVKVTQSSRYLVKRTGEKVFLECVQDMDHENMFWYRQDPGLGLRLIYFSYDVKMKEKGDIPEGYSVSREKKERFSLILESASTNQTSMYLCASSPAAAQHGDTQYFGPGTRLTVL.